The source of this T cell receptor beta chain is a study of T cell changes during pregnancy in multiple sclerosis. Germline V gene lookup returns CDR1 SGHNT and CDR2 YENEEA. The CDR3 is 16 residues long. V was pared by 3 bases and J by 4 bases, with 10 bases of the junction left unmatched. Clones were sequenced by immunoSEQ multiplex PCR, and TCRdb holds only the in-frame ones, with some missing. The sample yields tens of thousands of clones, 92% seen once. The chain links TRBV11-3 to TRBJ2-3, with 7 bases matching TRBD2. This material consisted of peripheral blood, taken in the second trimester of pregnancy. The source is a female donor in good health, enrolled as a control in a pregnancy study. The CDR3 region is CASSLGVRERADTQYF. As DNA, the CDR3 is TGTGCCAGCAGCTTGGGTGTGCGGGAGAGGGCAGATACGCAGTATTTT.